This T cell receptor beta chain was recovered during a study of cytomegalovirus exposure and HLA in healthy donors. Turning to the study itself: T cells numbering about 179 million yielded some 120 million unique TCR beta sequences in an earlier analysis.

Germline V gene data show CDR1 as MNHEY and CDR2 as SVGAGI. Trimming took off 7 bases at V and 6 bases at J, with 12 bases between the two ends. The CDR3 covers 12 residues. Researchers ran the PCR with 60 Vbeta and 13 Jbeta primers. Method: immunoSEQ multiplex PCR; TCRdb's copy keeps in-frame clones and lacks some. The table lists over 150,000 clones, roughly four fifths of them singletons. This chain joins TRBV6-5 and TRBJ1-1; no firm D call. The clonotype was recovered from a man aged 35 to 55 in good health and CMV-seronegative. Sequenced sample: PBMCs. The CDR3 DNA follows: TGTGCCAGCAAGCCCCAGAGCGCTGAAGCTTTCTTT. Protein: CASKPQSAEAFF.